Shown below are 27 T cell receptor beta chains from a single sample sequenced in a study of T-cell reconstitution after alpha-beta-depleted transplantation in children. Researchers prepared the TCRbeta library using unique molecular identifiers, the study reports. Via MiXCR, TCRdb re-called the PCR reads, giving one row per CDR3 protein. The profile shows 450,000 to 600,000 distinct CDR3 sequences, under 12% of them singletons. Sequences were derived from PBMCs, sampled before TCRalphabeta/CD19-depleted stem cell transplant. The receptor source for this set is a child aged 2-15 years with inherited bone marrow failure, due to receive a stem cell transplant.

Many counts were recorded for this clonotype. This chain uses TRBV10-2 with TRBJ2-1; 11 bases fit TRBD2. The ends lost 6 bases at V and 3 bases at J; junction bases unmatched: 4. This CDR3 has 15 residues. CDR1 and CDR2 (germline): WSHSY, SAAADI. In DNA form, the CDR3 reads TGCGCCAGCAGATTAGCGGGAGGGGTCTACAATGAGCAGTTCTTC. Protein: CASRLAGGVYNEQFF.

J is TRBJ1-1 and V is TRBV29-1; D may be TRBD1 (5 bases). The CDR3 loop spans 12 amino acids. The germline V gene has CDR1 SQVTM and CDR2 ANQGSEA. Trimming stripped 2 bases from V and 11 bases from J, with 15 bases between. The CDR3 sequence is CSVERGGLGAFF. CDR3 in DNA: TGCAGCGTTGAAAGGGGAGGACTTGGGGCTTTCTTT.

In this sample, this clonotype turned up many times. The V and J genes are TRBV9 and TRBJ2-3; D could derive from TRBD1 or TRBD2 (5 bases each). The CDR3 is 13 residues long. Trimming left V 0 bases short and J 3 bases short, with 5 bases between. The germline V gene has CDR1 SGDLS and CDR2 YYNGEE. The CDR3 sequence is CASSVGGTDTQYF. The CDR3 DNA reads as TGTGCCAGCAGCGTAGGGGGGACAGATACGCAGTATTTT.

In its sample, this clonotype was seen many times. This rearrangement joins TRBV7-8 to TRBJ1-5, with D hard to call. Germline V CDR1 and CDR2: SGHVS, FQNEAQ. CDR3 length: 15 amino acids. Trimming left V 7 bases short and J 3 bases short, with 16 bases between. CDR3 sequence reads: CASTESWGYNQPQHF. DNA of the CDR3: TGTGCCAGCACTGAATCATGGGGATACAATCAGCCCCAGCATTTT. The full variable domain, completed using reference TRBV7-8 and TRBJ1-5, is GAGVSQSPRYKVAKRGQDVALRCDPISGHVSLFWYQQALGQGPEFLTYFQNEAQLDKSGLPSDRFFAERPEGSVSTLKIQRTQQEDSAVYLCASTESWGYNQPQHFGDGTRLSIL.

This clonotype was recorded many times. The chain uses TRBV4-2 and TRBJ1-1; the D gene is possibly TRBD1 (5 bases). V was clipped by 4 bases and J by 7 bases, with 10 bases between them. The CDR3 covers 12 residues. CDR1 is LGHNA, CDR2 YNFKEQ, per germline. In nucleotides, the CDR3 is TGTGCCAGCAGCCTTAGTGACAGTGAAGCTTTCTTT. Translated, it gives CASSLSDSEAFF.

This clonotype was seen ten or more times. V usage is TRBV5-1 and J usage is TRBJ2-3; 11 nucleotides align to TRBD2. Germline assignment: CDR1 SGHRS and CDR2 YFSETQ. V was pared by 1 base and J by 3 bases, with 4 bases of the junction left unmatched. CDR3 length: 16 amino acids. The CDR3 DNA reads as TGCGCCAGCAGCTTGTGGGCTAGCGGGAGGACAGATACGCAGTATTTT. It encodes CASSLWASGRTDTQYF.

The table lists this clonotype with many counts. The chain recombines TRBV4-3 with TRBJ2-1, with D possibly being TRBD2 (5 bases). CDR3 length equals 17 residues. Trimming pared 0 bases from V and 12 bases from J, leaving 24 bases between. The V gene's germline CDR1 is LGHNA and CDR2 YSLEER. The CDR3 nucleotides are TGCGCCAGCAGCCAAGATCCTACCGGCGGGTCCGGTTCAGTGCAGTTCTTC. It is translated as CASSQDPTGGSGSVQFF.

This clonotype was observed at least ten times. The chain is built from TRBV6-5 and TRBJ2-1, with a possible D match to TRBD1 (6 bases). Trimming left V 6 bases short and J 2 bases short, with 8 bases between. The CDR3 is 13 amino acids. Germline V gene data show CDR1 as MNHEY and CDR2 as SVGAGI. CDR3 DNA sequence: TGTGCCAGCAGCTGGACAGCCTACAATGAGCAGTTCTTC. It translates to CASSWTAYNEQFF.

This clonotype was recorded many times. This rearrangement joins TRBV4-3 to TRBJ2-7; D possibly corresponds to TRBD2 (5 bases). The germline V gene has CDR1 LGHNA and CDR2 YSLEER. This CDR3 region has 17 residues. Trimming shortened V by 3 bases and J by 2 bases, and 20 bases separated the two germline ends. The CDR3 DNA reads as TGCGCCAGCAGCCAGTCAGTGGACTGGGAGAGTCCCTACGAGCAGTACTTC. Translation gives CASSQSVDWESPYEQYF.

This clonotype was counted many times. The CDR3: CASSLVTIQETQYF. CDR3 nucleotides: TGCGCCAGCAGCTTGGTGACTATCCAAGAGACCCAGTACTTC. The gene calls are TRBV5-1 and TRBJ2-5; TRBD2 might be the D (5 bases). V dropped 0 bases and J dropped 1 base, with 7 bases sitting between them. Germline-derived CDR1 and CDR2 are SGHRS and YFSETQ. CDR3 length: 14 amino acids.

This clonotype was detected ten times or more. The chain joins TRBV7-2 to TRBJ2-7; D is possibly TRBD2 (6 bases). This CDR3 comprises 15 residues. The V gene lost 4 bases and the J gene lost 0 bases, with 13 bases spanning the gap. Germline loops: CDR1 SGHTA, CDR2 FQGNSA. Here the CDR3 reads CASSSLARSSYEQYF. The CDR3 DNA follows: TGTGCCAGCAGCTCTCTAGCGAGGAGCTCCTACGAGCAGTACTTC.

This clonotype was observed many times. This chain uses TRBV5-1 with TRBJ2-7; maybe TRBD2 (5 bases). The CDR3 consists of 18 residues. Between the trimmed V and J ends, which lost 4 bases and 4 bases, there was a span of 27 bases. CDR1 is SGHRS and CDR2 is YFSETQ in the germline V gene. CDR3 DNA sequence: TGCGCCAGCAGCCCAGGAGCGGAAATCCTCCTTTTGGGGTACGAGCAGTACTTC. Protein sequence: CASSPGAEILLLGYEQYF.

This clonotype was seen more than once but under ten times. The CDR3 coding sequence is TGCGCCAGCAGCGACACAGGGGGCAAAAACATTCAGTACTTC. It codes for CASSDTGGKNIQYF. The chain couples TRBV5-1 to TRBJ2-4; 8 nucleotides match TRBD1. CDR3 length: 14 amino acids. V shed 4 bases and J 3 bases; nucleotides not matched to a gene: 3. Per the germline V gene, CDR1 is SGHRS and CDR2 is YFSETQ.

The chain is built from TRBV12-3 or TRBV12-4 and TRBJ2-1; 8 bases fit TRBD2. The CDR3 spans 14 residues. With V trimmed by 0 bases and J by 5 bases, 0 bases remained unmatched. The CDR3 spells CASSLASGNNEQFF. The CDR3 DNA reads TGTGCCAGCAGTTTAGCTAGCGGGAACAATGAGCAGTTCTTC.

The chain links TRBV7-9 to TRBJ1-1; 8 bases are a match to TRBD1. CDR3 size: 14 residues. V shed 4 bases and J 4 bases; nucleotides not matched to a gene: 5. Germline CDR1 is SEHNR and CDR2 is FQNEAQ (reference sequence). The CDR3 DNA reads as TGTGCCAGCAGCTCCTCCGACAGGGGCACTGAAGCTTTCTTT. As protein: CASSSSDRGTEAFF.

In this sample, this clonotype turned up many times. This chain joins TRBV12-3 or TRBV12-4 and TRBJ2-1; 8 bases align to TRBD2. V shed 7 bases, J shed 2 bases, and the junction held 7 bases outside the gene matches. CDR3 length: 15 amino acids. DNA of the CDR3: TGTGCCAGCATCCCAAGCGGGAGTCCCTACAATGAGCAGTTCTTC. Amino acids: CASIPSGSPYNEQFF.

This clonotype was counted only a few times. The chain recombines TRBV20-1 with TRBJ2-5, with 12 bases identical to TRBD2. The germline V gene encodes CDR1 DFQATT and CDR2 SNEGSKA (reference sequence). The CDR3 totals 14 residues. V lost 3 bases and J lost 6; bases outside the gene matches: 5. The CDR3 sequence: CSARTSGSGKTQYF. In nucleotides, the CDR3 is TGCAGTGCTAGGACTAGCGGGAGTGGGAAGACCCAGTACTTC.

This clonotype occurred many times. The gene calls are TRBV19 and TRBJ1-1; weak D call: TRBD1 (6 bases). CDR1 and CDR2 (germline): LNHDA, SQIVND (reference sequence). This CDR3 spans 13 amino acids. V was pared by 5 bases and J by 4 bases, with 11 bases between. CDR3 sequence reads: CASSAGAPTEAFF. In DNA form, the CDR3 reads TGTGCCAGTAGTGCGGGGGCACCCACTGAAGCTTTCTTT.

Many counts were recorded for this clonotype. The rearrangement joins TRBV4-2 to TRBJ2-3; D ambiguous. This CDR3 is built from 15 residues. Looked up from germline, CDR1 is LGHNA and CDR2 is YNFKEQ. The germline V and J ends were trimmed by 5 bases and 3 bases, with 15 bases remaining between them. CDR3: CASSARQAGTDTQYF. CDR3 DNA: TGTGCCAGCAGCGCCCGCCAGGCTGGTACAGATACGCAGTATTTT.

The table lists this clonotype with a few counts. V gene TRBV4-1 combines with J gene TRBJ2-1; D remains unclear. The CDR3 has 17 amino acids. Looked up from germline, CDR1 is MGHRA and CDR2 is YSYEKL. Trimming removed 5 bases from V and 2 bases from J, with 19 bases in between. The CDR3 DNA reads as TGCGCCAGCAGCTTCAGGCCAACTGCGATTCCCTACAATGAGCAGTTCTTC. It specifies CASSFRPTAIPYNEQFF.

The chain couples TRBV19 to TRBJ2-1; 7 positions match TRBD2. V lost 7 bases to trimming and J lost 4 bases; unmatched junction nucleotides: 4. The CDR3 spans 13 residues. CDR1 LNHDA and CDR2 SQIVND come from the germline V gene (reference sequence). The CDR3 loop reads CASKTSAYNEQFF. The CDR3, as DNA: TGTGCCAGTAAAACTAGCGCTTACAATGAGCAGTTCTTC.

J is TRBJ2-5 and V is TRBV30, with 9 bases matching TRBD1. Germline V gene data show CDR1 as GTSNPN and CDR2 as SVGIG (reference sequence). The CDR3 runs 14 residues. The V and J ends lost 0 bases and 1 base, in that order; junction bases with no gene match: 0. CDR3 coding DNA: TGTGCCTGGAGTGTGACAGGGGGCCAAGAGACCCAGTACTTC. Translation: CAWSVTGGQETQYF.

A few counts support this clonotype. The genes are TRBV6-2 or TRBV6-3 and TRBJ1-1, with 7 bases identical to TRBD1. The CDR3 length is 17 residues. The ends lost 6 bases at V and 5 bases at J; junction bases unmatched: 18. CDR1 is MNHEY, CDR2 SVGEGT, per germline. The CDR3 sequence: CASRVATGNLRVTEAFF. The CDR3 nucleotides read TGTGCCAGCAGAGTGGCGACAGGGAACCTGCGGGTGACTGAAGCTTTCTTT.

The table lists this clonotype with a few counts. The CDR3 spells CASSLGPLNSYEQYF. The CDR3 bases are TGCGCCAGCAGCTTGGGGCCTTTGAATTCCTACGAGCAGTACTTC. The J gene is TRBJ2-7, the V gene TRBV5-1; D unclear. The germline V gene encodes CDR1 SGHRS and CDR2 YFSETQ. The CDR3 runs 15 residues. Trimming cost V 0 bases and J 1 base, with 11 bases left between them.

The chain's CDR3 is CAGLAAGASYEQYF. The DNA of the CDR3 is TGTGCCGGGCTAGCGGCGGGGGCTAGCTACGAGCAGTACTTC. The rearrangement uses TRBV30 and TRBJ2-7; a weak D match, TRBD2 (7 bases). V was shortened by 8 bases and J by 3 bases, with 20 bases between the two germline ends. The CDR3 is 14 amino acids. CDR1 and CDR2 (germline): GTSNPN, SVGIG (reference sequence).

On this clonotype: This may be a read error, as it is one base from a much larger clone. The chain has TRBV7-2 and TRBJ2-5; 9 nucleotides line up with TRBD2. The CDR3 extends over 15 amino acids. The trim removed 4 bases at V and 5 bases at J, leaving 8 bases unmatched. The germline V gene encodes CDR1 SGHTA and CDR2 FQGNSA. CDR3 DNA sequence: TGTGCCAGCAGCTGGTCTAGCGGGAAGGAGGAGACCCAGTACTTC. Its translation: CASSWSSGKEETQYF.

Here the CDR3 DNA reads TGCAGTGCTAAGGGGTGGGGACTAGTAGGTGAGCAGTTCTTC. Its translation is CSAKGWGLVGEQFF. V and J are TRBV20-1 and TRBJ2-1; 8 nucleotides agree with TRBD2. CDR1 is DFQATT and CDR2 is SNEGSKA in the germline V gene (reference sequence). This CDR3 spans 14 amino acids. With 4 bases clipped from V and 9 bases from J, the junction kept 11 bases outside the gene matches.